These T cell receptor beta chains were read from a single sample in a study of blood T cell repertoires in COVID-19. The repertoire was sequenced with immunoSEQ multiplex PCR; TCRdb's copy has only in-frame clones and lacks some. Here the sample spans roughly 500,000 clones, 85% to 90% being singletons. Sequencing input: peripheral blood. Source of these receptors: a man between 18 and 29 years old with COVID-19, enrolled during active disease. CDR3s include the opening cysteine and the closing phenylalanine or tryptophan. Each record gives: CDR3 length, clone size, D gene, J gene, V gene, CDR3 protein, CDR3 DNA. A D gene is named only where the DNA matches it firmly. Size values are once, few and many counts, or a class for expanded clones, and some rows have none.

>13|NA|NA|TRBJ2-6|TRBV5-4
CASSLRGANVLTF
TGTGCCAGCAGCCTCCGTGGGGCCAACGTCCTGACTTTC
>15|NA|NA|TRBJ1-6|TRBV9
CASSDRHGQGSPLHF
TGTGCCAGCAGCGATCGACACGGGCAGGGTTCACCCCTCCACTTT
>15|NA|TRBD2|TRBJ2-1|TRBV6-4
CASSDGLAGRDEQFF
TGTGCCAGCAGTGACGGGCTAGCGGGAAGGGATGAGCAGTTCTTC
>17|NA|NA|TRBJ2-1|TRBV27
CASSLLPGESSYNEQFF
TGTGCCAGCAGTTTATTACCCGGGGAGAGCTCCTACAATGAGCAGTTCTTC
>13|few|NA|TRBJ2-7|TRBV10-1
CASSVRRDYEQYF
TGCGCCAGCAGCGTACGGCGGGACTACGAGCAGTACTTC
>14|NA|TRBD2|TRBJ2-2|TRBV5-4
CASGEFWGAGELFF
TGTGCGAGCGGGGAATTTTGGGGAGCCGGGGAGCTGTTTTTT
>14|NA|NA|TRBJ1-1|TRBV6-5
CASSYQGRNTEAFF
TGTGCCAGCAGTTATCAGGGCAGGAACACTGAAGCTTTCTTT
>15|NA|TRBD1|TRBJ2-5|TRBV15
CATSPGGRARETQYF
TGTGCCACCAGCCCAGGGGGAAGGGCGCGGGAGACCCAGTACTTC
>16|NA|TRBD1|TRBJ1-2|TRBV4-1
CASSQPRDRAYYGYTF
TGCGCCAGCAGCCAGCCCAGAGACAGGGCCTACTATGGCTACACCTTC
>16|NA|NA|TRBJ2-1|TRBV15
CATSGGGRGAYNEQFF
TGTGCCACCAGCGGGGGGGGGCGGGGTGCCTACAATGAGCAGTTCTTC
>14|NA|NA|TRBJ1-2|TRBV5-4
CASRTSGANYGYTF
TGTGCCAGCAGGACCTCCGGGGCTAACTATGGCTACACCTTC
>13|NA|NA|TRBJ2-1|TRBV12-3/TRBV12-4
CASTSGVNNEQFF
TGTGCCAGCACCTCCGGAGTGAACAATGAGCAGTTCTTC
>17|NA|TRBD2|TRBJ2-3|TRBV4-1
CASSQASVLAGTDTQYF
TGCGCCAGCAGCCAAGCATCGGTTCTAGCGGGCACAGATACGCAGTATTTT
>14|NA|TRBD2|TRBJ2-1|TRBV24-1
CATSEPGLAGVRFF
TGTGCCACCAGTGAGCCGGGACTAGCGGGAGTCCGTTTCTTC